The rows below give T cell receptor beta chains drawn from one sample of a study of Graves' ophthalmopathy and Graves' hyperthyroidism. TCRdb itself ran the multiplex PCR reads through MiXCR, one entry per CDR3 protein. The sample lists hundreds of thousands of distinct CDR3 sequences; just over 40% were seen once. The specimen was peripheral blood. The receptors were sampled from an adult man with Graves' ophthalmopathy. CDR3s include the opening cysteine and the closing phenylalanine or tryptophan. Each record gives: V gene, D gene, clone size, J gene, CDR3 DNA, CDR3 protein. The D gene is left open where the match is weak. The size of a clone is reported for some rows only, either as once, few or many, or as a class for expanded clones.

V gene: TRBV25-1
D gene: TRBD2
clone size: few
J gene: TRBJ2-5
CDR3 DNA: TGTGCCAGCACCAGCGGGGGGCGGGGTCAAGAGACCCAGTACTTC
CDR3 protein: CASTSGGRGQETQYF

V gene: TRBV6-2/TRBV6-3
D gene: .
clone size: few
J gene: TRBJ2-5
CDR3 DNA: TGTGCCAGCAATCCGGGTCTACGAGAGACCCAGTACTTC
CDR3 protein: CASNPGLRETQYF

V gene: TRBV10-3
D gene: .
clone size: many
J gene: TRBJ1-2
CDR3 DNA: TGTGCCATCAGTGATCTACGGCTCTATGGCTACACCTTC
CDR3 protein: CAISDLRLYGYTF

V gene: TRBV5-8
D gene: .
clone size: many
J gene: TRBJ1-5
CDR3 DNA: TGTGCCAGCAGCCTGGACGGGAGGCCTAATCAGCCCCAGCATTTT
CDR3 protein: CASSLDGRPNQPQHF

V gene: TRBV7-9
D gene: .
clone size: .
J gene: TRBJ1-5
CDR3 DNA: TGTGCCAGCAGCTTCCGGACCCGGGCCTACGAGCATTTT
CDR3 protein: CASSFRTRAYEHF

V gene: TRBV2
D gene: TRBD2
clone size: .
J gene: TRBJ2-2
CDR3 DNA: TGTGCCAGCAGCAGTAACGGGACTAGCACCGGGGAGCTGTTTTTT
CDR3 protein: CASSSNGTSTGELFF

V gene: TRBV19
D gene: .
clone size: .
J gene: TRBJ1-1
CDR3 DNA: TGTGCCAGTAGTACCCTTCTAATGGGAGGGATGAACACTGAAGCTTTCTTT
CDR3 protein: CASSTLLMGGMNTEAFF

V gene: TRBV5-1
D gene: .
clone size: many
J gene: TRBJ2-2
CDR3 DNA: TGCGCCAGCAGCTTGGCCTACGGGTTGACATGGGAGCTGTTTTTT
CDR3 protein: CASSLAYGLTWELFF

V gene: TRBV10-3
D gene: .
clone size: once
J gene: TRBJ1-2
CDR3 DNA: TGTGTCATCAGTGAAGCAGGGACCAACTATGGCTACACCTTC
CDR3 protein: CVISEAGTNYGYTF

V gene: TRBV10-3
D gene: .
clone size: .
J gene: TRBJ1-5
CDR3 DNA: TGTGCCAGCAGTTACGCTGGGGTCAGCAATCAGCCCCAGCATTTT
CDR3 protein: CASSYAGVSNQPQHF

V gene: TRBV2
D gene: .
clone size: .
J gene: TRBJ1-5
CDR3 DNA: TGTGCCAGCATAGGGGAAAAGCAGACCCAGCATTTT
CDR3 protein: CASIGEKQTQHF

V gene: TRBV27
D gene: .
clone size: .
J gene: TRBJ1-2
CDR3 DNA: TGTGCCAGCGGTCCAACAGTAAACTATGGCTACACCTTC
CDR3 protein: CASGPTVNYGYTF

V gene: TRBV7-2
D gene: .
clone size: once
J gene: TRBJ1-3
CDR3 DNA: TGTGCCAGCAGCTTGGGAGGGACGGCCTCGGCCGGTGGAAACACCATATATTTT
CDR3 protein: CASSLGGTASAGGNTIYF

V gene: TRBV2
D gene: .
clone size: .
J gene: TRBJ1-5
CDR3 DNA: TGTGCCAGCGTGGACGGGGCGGGGGGTTCCAATCAGCCCCAGCATTTT
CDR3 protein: CASVDGAGGSNQPQHF

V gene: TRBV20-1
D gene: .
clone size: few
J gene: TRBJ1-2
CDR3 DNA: TGCAGTGCTAGAGACCCCGGGACCCCTAACTATGGCTACACCTTC
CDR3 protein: CSARDPGTPNYGYTF

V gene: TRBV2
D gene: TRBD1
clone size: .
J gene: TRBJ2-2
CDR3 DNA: TGTGCCAGCAGTCAGGGGGTGGGACAGCCCCAGCAGGAGCTGTTTTTT
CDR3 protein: CASSQGVGQPQQELFF

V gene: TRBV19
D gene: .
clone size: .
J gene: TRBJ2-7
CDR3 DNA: TGTGCCAGTAGTATGAGGGTCAGCTCCTACGAGCAGTACTTC
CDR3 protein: CASSMRVSSYEQYF

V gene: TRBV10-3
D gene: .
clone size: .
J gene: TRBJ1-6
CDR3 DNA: TGTGCCATACATGTAGAACTGTTTAATTCACCCCTCCACTTT
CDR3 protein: CAIHVELFNSPLHF

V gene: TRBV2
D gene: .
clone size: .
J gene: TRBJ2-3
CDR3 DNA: TGTGCCAGCAGTAGGGACGGGGGTACGACAGATACGCAGTATTTT
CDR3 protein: CASSRDGGTTDTQYF

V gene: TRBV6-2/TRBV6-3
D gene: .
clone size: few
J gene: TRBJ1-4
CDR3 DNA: TGTGCCAGCAGTTACTCGACCGAGGGGGAAAAACTGTTTTTT
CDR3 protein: CASSYSTEGEKLFF

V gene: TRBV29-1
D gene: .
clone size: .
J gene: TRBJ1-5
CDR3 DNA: TGCAGCGTGACAACAGAGTCCTACAATCAGCCCCAGCATTTT
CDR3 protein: CSVTTESYNQPQHF

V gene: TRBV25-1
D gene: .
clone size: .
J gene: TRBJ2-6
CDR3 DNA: TGTGCCAGCAGTGCTTACGGGACAGGGGCCAACGTCCTGACTTTC
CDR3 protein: CASSAYGTGANVLTF

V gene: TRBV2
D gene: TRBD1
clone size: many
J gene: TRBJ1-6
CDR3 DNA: TGTGCCAGCAGTGAATGGTGGGGGACAGGGTTTAGTCCCCTCCACTTT
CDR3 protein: CASSEWWGTGFSPLHF

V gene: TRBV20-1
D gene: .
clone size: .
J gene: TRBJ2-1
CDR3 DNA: TGCAGTGCTAGTGCGGAGAACGTCGTCTATGAGCAGTTCTTC
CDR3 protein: CSASAENVVYEQFF

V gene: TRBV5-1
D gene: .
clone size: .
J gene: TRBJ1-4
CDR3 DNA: TGCGCCAGCAGCTTGGGTCGGGGAAGTGAAAAACTGTTTTTT
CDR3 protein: CASSLGRGSEKLFF

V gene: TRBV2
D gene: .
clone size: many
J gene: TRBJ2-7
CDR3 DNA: TGTGCCAGCATAGTCGGATCCTACGAGCAGTACTTC
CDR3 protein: CASIVGSYEQYF

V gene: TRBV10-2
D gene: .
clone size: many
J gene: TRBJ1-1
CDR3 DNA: TGCGCCAGCAGATCGGGCCGGAACACTGAAGCTTTCTTT
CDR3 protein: CASRSGRNTEAFF

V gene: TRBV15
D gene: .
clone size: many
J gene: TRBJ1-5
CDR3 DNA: TGTGCCACCAGCAGAGATAGAGGTTTTCCGGGGGATCAGCCCCAGCATTTT
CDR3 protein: CATSRDRGFPGDQPQHF

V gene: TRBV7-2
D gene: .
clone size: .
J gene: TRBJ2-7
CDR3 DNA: TGTGCCAGCAGCTCCTCAAGACCCGCGGAGCTGTCCTACGAGCAGTACTTC
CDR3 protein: CASSSSRPAELSYEQYF

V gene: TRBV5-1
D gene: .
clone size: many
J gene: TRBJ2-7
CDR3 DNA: TGCGCCAGCAGCTCGGGACTCAACCTCGAGCAGTACTTC
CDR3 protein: CASSSGLNLEQYF

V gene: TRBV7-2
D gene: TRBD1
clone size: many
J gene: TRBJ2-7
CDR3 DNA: TGTGCCAGCAGCCAGCCCAGGGGGCGGCCCTACGAGCAGTACTTC
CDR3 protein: CASSQPRGRPYEQYF

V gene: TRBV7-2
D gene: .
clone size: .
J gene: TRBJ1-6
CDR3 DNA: TGTGCCAGCAGCTCAGTAGGTTGGCATTCACCCCTCCACTTT
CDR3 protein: CASSSVGWHSPLHF

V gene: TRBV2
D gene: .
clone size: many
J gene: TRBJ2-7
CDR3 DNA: TGTGCCAGCAGCGAGCCGGGGGACTACGAGCAGTACTTC
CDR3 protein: CASSEPGDYEQYF

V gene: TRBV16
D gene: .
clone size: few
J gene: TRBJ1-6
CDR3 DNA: TGTGCCAGCAGCCCTATGGGGCAGGGAAGTTCACCCCTCCACTTT
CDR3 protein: CASSPMGQGSSPLHF

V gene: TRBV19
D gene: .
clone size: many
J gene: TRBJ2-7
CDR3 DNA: TGTGCCAGTAGTCCGACTAGATCCTCCTACGAGCAGTACTTC
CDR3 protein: CASSPTRSSYEQYF

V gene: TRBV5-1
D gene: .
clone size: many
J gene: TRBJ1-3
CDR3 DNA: TGCGCCAGCAGCAGCGTACTGGGCGGAGACTCTGGAAACACCATATATTTT
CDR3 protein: CASSSVLGGDSGNTIYF

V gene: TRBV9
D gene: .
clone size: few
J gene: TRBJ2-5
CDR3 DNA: TGTGCCAGCTCGCGAGAAACCTCCTACCAAGAGACCCAGTACTTC
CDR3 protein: CASSRETSYQETQYF

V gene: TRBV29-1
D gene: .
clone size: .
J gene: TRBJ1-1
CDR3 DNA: TGCAGCGCCAGCACCCCGGGGGCCGCGAACACTGAAGCTTTCTTT
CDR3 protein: CSASTPGAANTEAFF

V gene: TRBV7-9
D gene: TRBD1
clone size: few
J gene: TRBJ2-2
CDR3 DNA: TGTGCTAGCAGCTCTGAACTACCCGGGACAGGATACACCGGGGAGCTGTTTTTT
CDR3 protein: CASSSELPGTGYTGELFF

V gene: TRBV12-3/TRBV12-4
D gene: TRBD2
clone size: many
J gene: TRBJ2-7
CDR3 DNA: TGTGCCAGCAGTGCCTCCACCATTTGGGGGGGAAGCTCCTACGAGCAGTACTTC
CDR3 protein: CASSASTIWGGSSYEQYF